This is a list of T cell receptor beta chains from one sample in a study of cytomegalovirus exposure and HLA in healthy donors. Assay used: immunoSEQ multiplex PCR; TCRdb lists only in-frame clones, some missing. The repertoire includes tens of thousands of clones, roughly three quarters of them detected once, and over 2.5% sits in the top ten. The sequencing sample was made of PBMCs. The receptors shown here come from a young man in good health and CMV-seronegative. Both conserved end residues are part of each CDR3. D genes are given only for firm matches. The size of a clone is reported for some rows only, either as once, few or many, or as a class for expanded clones.

abundance: -; j_gene: TRBJ2-2; v_gene: TRBV4-2; d_gene: -; len: 16; CDR3nt: TGTGCCAGCAGCCAAGACTGGGGCGGAAGCACCGGGGAGCTGTTTTTT; CDR3aa: CASSQDWGGSTGELFF
abundance: -; j_gene: TRBJ1-4; v_gene: TRBV19; d_gene: -; len: 13; CDR3nt: TGTGCCAGTAGTTCGACAGAGCGTGAAAAACTGTTTTTT; CDR3aa: CASSSTEREKLFF
abundance: -; j_gene: TRBJ2-3; v_gene: TRBV10-3; d_gene: -; len: 15; CDR3nt: TGTGCCACCGCTACCACTATACAGGGTTCAGATACGCAGTATTTT; CDR3aa: CATATTIQGSDTQYF
abundance: -; j_gene: TRBJ2-3; v_gene: TRBV2; d_gene: TRBD2; len: 14; CDR3nt: TGTGCCAGCTACGGGGGGGGCTCCGAGGATACGCAGTATTTT; CDR3aa: CASYGGGSEDTQYF
abundance: -; j_gene: TRBJ2-3; v_gene: TRBV6-1; d_gene: TRBD2; len: 15; CDR3nt: TGTGCCAGCAGTGAACTAGCGGGGAGCACAGATACGCAGTATTTT; CDR3aa: CASSELAGSTDTQYF
abundance: -; j_gene: TRBJ1-1; v_gene: TRBV2; d_gene: -; len: 14; CDR3nt: TGTGCCAGCAGTGACGGCAGGATGAACACTGAAGCTTTCTTT; CDR3aa: CASSDGRMNTEAFF
abundance: -; j_gene: TRBJ1-2; v_gene: TRBV10-1; d_gene: -; len: 13; CDR3nt: TGCGCCAGCAGTACCGGAGCCTCGGGAGGCTACACCTTC; CDR3aa: CASSTGASGGYTF
abundance: -; j_gene: TRBJ2-5; v_gene: TRBV4-1; d_gene: TRBD1; len: 17; CDR3nt: TGCGCCAGCAGCCAAGATCCGGGGACAGGCGTAGGGAGCACCCAGTACTTC; CDR3aa: CASSQDPGTGVGSTQYF
abundance: -; j_gene: TRBJ1-2; v_gene: TRBV6-5; d_gene: -; len: 12; CDR3nt: TGTGCCAGCGGTAGTCCAGGCTTGGGCTACACCTTC; CDR3aa: CASGSPGLGYTF
abundance: -; j_gene: TRBJ2-7; v_gene: TRBV10-3; d_gene: -; len: 13; CDR3nt: TGTGCCATCACCGAGAGGAGGGGCAACGAGCAGTACTTC; CDR3aa: CAITERRGNEQYF
abundance: -; j_gene: TRBJ2-3; v_gene: TRBV9; d_gene: -; len: 15; CDR3nt: TGTGCCAGCAGCGTAGACGAACTCCGCTCAGATACGCAGTATTTT; CDR3aa: CASSVDELRSDTQYF
abundance: -; j_gene: TRBJ1-4; v_gene: TRBV2; d_gene: -; len: 16; CDR3nt: TGTGCCAGCAGCAATGGCCAGGGTGTACGGACGGAAAAACTGTTTTTT; CDR3aa: CASSNGQGVRTEKLFF
abundance: -; j_gene: TRBJ2-1; v_gene: TRBV5-4; d_gene: -; len: 14; CDR3nt: TGTGCCAGCAGCCAGGCAGGCCTATACAATGAGCAGTTCTTC; CDR3aa: CASSQAGLYNEQFF
abundance: -; j_gene: TRBJ1-6; v_gene: TRBV15; d_gene: -; len: 13; CDR3nt: TGTGCCACCGCGGGCAGCGCTAATTCACCCCTCCACTTT; CDR3aa: CATAGSANSPLHF
abundance: -; j_gene: TRBJ2-3; v_gene: TRBV7-2; d_gene: TRBD1; len: 13; CDR3nt: TGTGCCTGCAGACAGGGGGCGGGGGATACGCAGTATTTT; CDR3aa: CACRQGAGDTQYF
abundance: -; j_gene: TRBJ2-1; v_gene: TRBV29-1; d_gene: -; len: 15; CDR3nt: TGCAGCGTTGTCCGGGGGGCACGTAGTAGAAATGAGCAGTTCTTC; CDR3aa: CSVVRGARSRNEQFF
abundance: few; j_gene: TRBJ2-5; v_gene: TRBV11-2; d_gene: TRBD1; len: 15; CDR3nt: TGTGCCAGCAGCTGGCGGACAGGGCTCCAAGAGACCCAGTACTTC; CDR3aa: CASSWRTGLQETQYF
abundance: once; j_gene: TRBJ1-2; v_gene: TRBV7-8; d_gene: -; len: 13; CDR3nt: TGTGCCAGCAGCTTAGGACAGGTCTATGGCTACACCTTC; CDR3aa: CASSLGQVYGYTF
abundance: -; j_gene: TRBJ1-1; v_gene: TRBV19; d_gene: TRBD1; len: 14; CDR3nt: TGTGCCAGTATCCGACAGGGTTACGTCACTGAAGCTTTCTTT; CDR3aa: CASIRQGYVTEAFF
abundance: -; j_gene: TRBJ1-6; v_gene: TRBV7-2; d_gene: -; len: 15; CDR3nt: TGTGCCAGCACCCCGGGGGGGAGCAATAATTCACCCCTCCACTTT; CDR3aa: CASTPGGSNNSPLHF
abundance: -; j_gene: TRBJ2-3; v_gene: TRBV14; d_gene: -; len: 17; CDR3nt: TGTGCCAGCAGCCGGACTTTCTTAAGGGCTAGCACAGATACGCAGTATTTT; CDR3aa: CASSRTFLRASTDTQYF
abundance: -; j_gene: TRBJ2-7; v_gene: TRBV30; d_gene: -; len: 15; CDR3nt: TGTGCCTGGAGTGCGGGGGTGTCTAGCTCCTACGAGCAGTACTTC; CDR3aa: CAWSAGVSSSYEQYF
abundance: -; j_gene: TRBJ2-2; v_gene: TRBV4-2; d_gene: -; len: 17; CDR3nt: TGTGCCAGCAGCCAAGACCTTCCCAGGTCTCTCACCGGGGAGCTGTTTTTT; CDR3aa: CASSQDLPRSLTGELFF
abundance: -; j_gene: TRBJ2-3; v_gene: TRBV12-5; d_gene: TRBD2; len: 17; CDR3nt: TGTGCTAGTGGTGGCGGCGAGCGGGGGGGCCCCACGGGTACGCAGTATTTT; CDR3aa: CASGGGERGGPTGTQYF
abundance: -; j_gene: TRBJ2-5; v_gene: TRBV11-2; d_gene: TRBD2; len: 15; CDR3nt: TGTGCCAGCAGCTCCCGAGGGACTATCCAAGAGACCCAGTACTTC; CDR3aa: CASSSRGTIQETQYF
abundance: few; j_gene: TRBJ2-2; v_gene: TRBV2; d_gene: TRBD2; len: 14; CDR3nt: TGTGCCAGCAGTAGGCTAGCGGCCACCGGGGAGCTGTTTTTT; CDR3aa: CASSRLAATGELFF
abundance: -; j_gene: TRBJ1-2; v_gene: TRBV28; d_gene: -; len: 12; CDR3nt: TGTGCCAGCAGTTTCGTCGGCTATGGCTACACCTTC; CDR3aa: CASSFVGYGYTF
abundance: -; j_gene: TRBJ2-4; v_gene: TRBV9; d_gene: -; len: 14; CDR3nt: TGTGCCAGCAGCCCCTATCTACAGGGAAGCATTCAGTACTTC; CDR3aa: CASSPYLQGSIQYF
abundance: -; j_gene: TRBJ2-7; v_gene: TRBV4-1; d_gene: TRBD2; len: 15; CDR3nt: TGCGCCAGCAGCCAAGGGCGGGGGGGCTATTACGAGCAGTACTTC; CDR3aa: CASSQGRGGYYEQYF
abundance: -; j_gene: TRBJ1-1; v_gene: TRBV11-3; d_gene: -; len: 16; CDR3nt: TGTGCCAGCAGCTTAGATGGGGCTCTGTGGGACACTGAAGCTTTCTTT; CDR3aa: CASSLDGALWDTEAFF
abundance: -; j_gene: TRBJ1-1; v_gene: TRBV15; d_gene: -; len: 15; CDR3nt: TGTGCCACCAGCAGAGATCCAGGGGTGAACACTGAAGCTTTCTTT; CDR3aa: CATSRDPGVNTEAFF
abundance: once; j_gene: TRBJ2-7; v_gene: TRBV6-5; d_gene: TRBD1; len: 16; CDR3nt: TGTGCCAGCAGTCACTCCACCGGGACAGGGAAAGGGGAGCAGTACTTC; CDR3aa: CASSHSTGTGKGEQYF
abundance: -; j_gene: TRBJ2-3; v_gene: TRBV9; d_gene: TRBD2; len: 17; CDR3nt: TGTGCCAGCAGCCCAAGACTAGCGGGGGGGATTACAGATACGCAGTATTTT; CDR3aa: CASSPRLAGGITDTQYF
abundance: few; j_gene: TRBJ2-3; v_gene: TRBV5-4; d_gene: -; len: 16; CDR3nt: TGTGCCAGCAGCTCCCCTCTGGGGGCGGTAACAGATACGCAGTATTTT; CDR3aa: CASSSPLGAVTDTQYF
abundance: once; j_gene: TRBJ2-3; v_gene: TRBV5-1; d_gene: -; len: 17; CDR3nt: TGCGCCAGCAGCTTGGATTACAGGCCCTACCAGAGGGATACGCAGTATTTT; CDR3aa: CASSLDYRPYQRDTQYF
abundance: -; j_gene: TRBJ1-1; v_gene: TRBV4-3; d_gene: TRBD1; len: 17; CDR3nt: TGCGCCAGCAGCCCTCTGACAGGGGGCGTGGGGGACACTGAAGCTTTCTTT; CDR3aa: CASSPLTGGVGDTEAFF
abundance: -; j_gene: TRBJ2-6; v_gene: TRBV19; d_gene: TRBD1; len: 16; CDR3nt: TGTGCCAGTAGGTTACAGGGGGCGTCTGGGGCCAACGTCCTGACTTTC; CDR3aa: CASRLQGASGANVLTF
abundance: -; j_gene: TRBJ2-1; v_gene: TRBV29-1; d_gene: TRBD2; len: 17; CDR3nt: TGCAGCGTCGAGGGGTCAGGACTAGCGGAGTACTACAATGAGCAGTTCTTC; CDR3aa: CSVEGSGLAEYYNEQFF
abundance: -; j_gene: TRBJ1-5; v_gene: TRBV10-3; d_gene: TRBD1; len: 14; CDR3nt: TGTGCCACAGACAGGGGGGATTTCAATCAGCCCCAGCATTTT; CDR3aa: CATDRGDFNQPQHF
abundance: few; j_gene: TRBJ2-5; v_gene: TRBV2; d_gene: -; len: 13; CDR3nt: TGTGCCAGCAGTGAGGGGCGAGTGGAGACCCAGTACTTC; CDR3aa: CASSEGRVETQYF
abundance: -; j_gene: TRBJ2-7; v_gene: TRBV28; d_gene: -; len: 15; CDR3nt: TGTGCCAGCAGTTTTGGGGTACAGGGAGAGTGGGAGCAGTACTTC; CDR3aa: CASSFGVQGEWEQYF
abundance: -; j_gene: TRBJ1-6; v_gene: TRBV7-9; d_gene: -; len: 17; CDR3nt: TGTGCCAGCAGCCTGTCGGTGTCTCAGGGTGTTAATTCACCCCTCCACTTT; CDR3aa: CASSLSVSQGVNSPLHF
abundance: -; j_gene: TRBJ1-2; v_gene: TRBV28; d_gene: -; len: 13; CDR3nt: TGTGCCAGCAGTTTGCCCTCCCCTAGGGGCTACACCTTC; CDR3aa: CASSLPSPRGYTF
abundance: -; j_gene: TRBJ2-1; v_gene: TRBV4-1; d_gene: TRBD2; len: 15; CDR3nt: TGCGCCAGCAGTCGACTAGCCGGAGGCTACAATGAGCAGTTCTTC; CDR3aa: CASSRLAGGYNEQFF
abundance: -; j_gene: TRBJ2-5; v_gene: TRBV9; d_gene: TRBD1; len: 15; CDR3nt: TGTGCCAGCAGCCCATCGTCCGGGACAGAAGAGACCCAGTACTTC; CDR3aa: CASSPSSGTEETQYF
abundance: -; j_gene: TRBJ2-7; v_gene: TRBV6-1; d_gene: -; len: 14; CDR3nt: TGTGCCAGCAGTGGTCTAGCAGTCGGCTACGAGCAGTACTTC; CDR3aa: CASSGLAVGYEQYF